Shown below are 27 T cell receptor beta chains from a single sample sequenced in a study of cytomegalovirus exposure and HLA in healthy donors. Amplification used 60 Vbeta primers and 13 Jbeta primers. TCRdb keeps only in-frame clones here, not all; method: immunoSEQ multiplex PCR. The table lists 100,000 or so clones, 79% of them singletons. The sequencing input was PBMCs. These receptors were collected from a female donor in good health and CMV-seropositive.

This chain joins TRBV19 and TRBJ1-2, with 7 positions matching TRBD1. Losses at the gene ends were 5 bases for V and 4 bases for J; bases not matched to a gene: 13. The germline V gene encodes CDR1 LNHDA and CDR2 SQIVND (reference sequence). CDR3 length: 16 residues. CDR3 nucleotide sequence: TGTGCCAGTAGTCCACGAGGGGGCAGGGCACCCTATGGCTACACCTTC. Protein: CASSPRGGRAPYGYTF.

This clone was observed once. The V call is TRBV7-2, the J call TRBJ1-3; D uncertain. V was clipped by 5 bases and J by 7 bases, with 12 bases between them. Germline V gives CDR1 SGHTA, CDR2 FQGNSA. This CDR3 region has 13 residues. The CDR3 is CASSQTAGNTIYF. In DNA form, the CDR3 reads TGTGCCAGCAGCCAAACAGCGGGGAACACCATATATTTT. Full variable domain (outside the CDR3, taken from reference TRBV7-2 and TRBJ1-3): GAGVSQSPSNKVTEKGKDVELRCDPISGHTALYWYRQSLGQGLEFLIYFQGNSAPDKSGLPSDRFSAERTGGSVSTLTIQRTQQEDSAVYLCASSQTAGNTIYFGEGSWLTVV.

The CDR3 coding sequence is TGTGCCAGCAGCCTGGGACAGGGGCCCGACACTGAAGCTTTCTTT. Translated, it gives CASSLGQGPDTEAFF. This chain connects TRBV7-9 to TRBJ1-1; 10 positions agree with TRBD1. The CDR3 contains 15 residues. Germline assignment: CDR1 SEHNR and CDR2 FQNEAQ (reference sequence). The V gene end was trimmed by 5 bases and the J gene end by 3 bases; junction bases not matched to a gene: 6.

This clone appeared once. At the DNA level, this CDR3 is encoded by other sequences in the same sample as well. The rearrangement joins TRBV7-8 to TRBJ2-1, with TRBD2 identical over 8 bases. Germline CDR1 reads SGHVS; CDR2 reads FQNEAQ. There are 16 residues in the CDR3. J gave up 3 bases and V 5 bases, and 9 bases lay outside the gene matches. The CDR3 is CASSPGVREGYNEQFF. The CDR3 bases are TGTGCCAGCAGCCCCGGGGTACGGGAGGGCTACAATGAGCAGTTCTTC.

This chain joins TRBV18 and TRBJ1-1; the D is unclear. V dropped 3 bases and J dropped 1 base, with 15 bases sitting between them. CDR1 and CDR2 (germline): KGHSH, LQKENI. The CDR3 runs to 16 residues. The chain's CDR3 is CASSPNHLAGNTEAFF. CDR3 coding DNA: TGTGCCAGCTCACCTAACCACCTTGCGGGGAACACTGAAGCTTTCTTT.

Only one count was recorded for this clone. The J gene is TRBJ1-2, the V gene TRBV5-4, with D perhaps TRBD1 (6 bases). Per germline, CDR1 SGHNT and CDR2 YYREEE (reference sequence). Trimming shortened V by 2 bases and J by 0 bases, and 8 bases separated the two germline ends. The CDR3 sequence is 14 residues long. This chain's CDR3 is CASSFGQSNYGYTF. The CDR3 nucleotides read TGTGCCAGCAGCTTTGGACAGTCTAACTATGGCTACACCTTC.

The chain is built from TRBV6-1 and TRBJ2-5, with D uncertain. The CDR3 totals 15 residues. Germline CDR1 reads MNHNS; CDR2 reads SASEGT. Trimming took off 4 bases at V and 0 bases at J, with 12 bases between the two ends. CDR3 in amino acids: CASSVPFGYQETQYF. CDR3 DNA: TGTGCCAGCAGTGTCCCTTTCGGGTACCAAGAGACCCAGTACTTC.

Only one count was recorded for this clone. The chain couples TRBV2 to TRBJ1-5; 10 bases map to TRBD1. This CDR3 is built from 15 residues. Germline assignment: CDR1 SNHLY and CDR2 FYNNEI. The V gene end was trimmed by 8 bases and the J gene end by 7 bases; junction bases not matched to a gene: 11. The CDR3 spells CASLATGGGGQPQHF. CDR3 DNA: TGTGCCAGCCTAGCGACAGGGGGCGGCGGACAGCCCCAGCATTTT.

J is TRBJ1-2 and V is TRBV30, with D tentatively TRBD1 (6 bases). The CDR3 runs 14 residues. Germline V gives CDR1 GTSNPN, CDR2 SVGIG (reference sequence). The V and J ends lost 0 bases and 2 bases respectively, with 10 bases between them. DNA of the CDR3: TGTGCCTGGAGTGTGAACAGGGTGAACTATGGCTACACCTTC. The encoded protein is CAWSVNRVNYGYTF.

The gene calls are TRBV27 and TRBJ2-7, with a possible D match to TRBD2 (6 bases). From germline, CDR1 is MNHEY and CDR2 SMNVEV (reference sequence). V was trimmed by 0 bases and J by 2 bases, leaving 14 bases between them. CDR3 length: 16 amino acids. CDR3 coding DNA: TGTGCCAGCAGTTTATCCGCGGGGCGAGTGGCCTACGAGCAGTACTTC. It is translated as CASSLSAGRVAYEQYF.

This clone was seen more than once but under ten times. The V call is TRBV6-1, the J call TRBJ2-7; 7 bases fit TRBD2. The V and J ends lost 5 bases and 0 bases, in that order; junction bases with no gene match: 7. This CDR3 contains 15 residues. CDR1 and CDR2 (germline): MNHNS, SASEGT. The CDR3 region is CASSRPGLGSYEQYF. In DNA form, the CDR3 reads TGTGCCAGCAGTCGGCCTGGACTAGGCTCCTACGAGCAGTACTTC.

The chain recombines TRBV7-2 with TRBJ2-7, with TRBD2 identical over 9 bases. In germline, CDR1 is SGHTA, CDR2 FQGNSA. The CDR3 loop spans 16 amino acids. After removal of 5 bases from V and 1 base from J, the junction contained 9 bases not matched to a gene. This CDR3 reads CASSPEGTSPSYEQYF. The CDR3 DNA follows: TGTGCCAGCAGCCCGGAGGGGACTAGCCCTTCCTACGAGCAGTACTTC.

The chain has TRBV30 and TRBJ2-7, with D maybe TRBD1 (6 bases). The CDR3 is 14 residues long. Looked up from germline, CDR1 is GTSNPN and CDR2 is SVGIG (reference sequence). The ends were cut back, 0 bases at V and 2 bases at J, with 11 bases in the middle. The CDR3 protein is CAWSVGSGAYEQYF. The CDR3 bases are TGTGCCTGGAGTGTAGGCTCAGGGGCCTACGAGCAGTACTTC.

In DNA, the CDR3 is TGTGCCAGTAGGGCCCAGGGGGCCGTGACTGAAGCTTTCTTT. This codes for CASRAQGAVTEAFF. The chain has TRBV19 and TRBJ1-1, with 8 bases matching TRBD1. Germline assignment: CDR1 LNHDA and CDR2 SQIVND (reference sequence). The junction had 8 bases not matched to a gene; V was cut back by 6 bases and J by 5 bases. The CDR3 spans 14 residues.

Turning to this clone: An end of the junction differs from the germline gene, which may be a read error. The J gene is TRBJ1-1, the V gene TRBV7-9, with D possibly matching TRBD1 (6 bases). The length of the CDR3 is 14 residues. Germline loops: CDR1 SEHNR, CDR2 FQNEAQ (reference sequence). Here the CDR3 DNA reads TGTTCCAGCAGCTTAACTGGGGGCTTGGCTGAAGCTTTCTTT. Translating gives CSSSLTGGLAEAFF. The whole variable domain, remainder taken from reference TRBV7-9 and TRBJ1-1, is DTGVSQNPRHKITKRGQNVTFRCDPISEHNRLYWYRQTLGQGPEFLTYFQNEAQLEKSRLLSDRFSAERPKGSFSTLEIQRTEQGDSAMYLCSSSLTGGLAEAFFGQGTRLTVV.

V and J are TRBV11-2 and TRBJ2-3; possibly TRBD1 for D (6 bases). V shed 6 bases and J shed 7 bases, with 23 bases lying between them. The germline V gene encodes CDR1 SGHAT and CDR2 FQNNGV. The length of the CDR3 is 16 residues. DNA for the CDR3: TGTGCCAGCAGGAGAATCAGGGGCCCGGAGGTGTATACGCAGTATTTT. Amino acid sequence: CASRRIRGPEVYTQYF.

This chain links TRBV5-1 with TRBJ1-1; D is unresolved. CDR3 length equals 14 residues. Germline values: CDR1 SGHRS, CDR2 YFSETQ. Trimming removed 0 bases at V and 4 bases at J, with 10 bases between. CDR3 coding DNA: TGCGCCAGCAGCTTGGTTACAGCGGGCACTGAAGCTTTCTTT. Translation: CASSLVTAGTEAFF.

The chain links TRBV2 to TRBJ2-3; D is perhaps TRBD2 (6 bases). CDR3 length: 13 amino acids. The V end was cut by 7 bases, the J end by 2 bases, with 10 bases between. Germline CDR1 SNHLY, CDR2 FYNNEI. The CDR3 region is CASKQDYTDTQYF. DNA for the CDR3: TGTGCCAGCAAACAGGACTACACAGATACGCAGTATTTT.

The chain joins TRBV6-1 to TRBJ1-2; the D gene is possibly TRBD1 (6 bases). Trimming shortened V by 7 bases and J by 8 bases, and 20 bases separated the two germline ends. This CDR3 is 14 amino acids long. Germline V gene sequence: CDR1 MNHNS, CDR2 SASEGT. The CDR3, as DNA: TGTGCCAGCAACGGGGGGGCCGAACCGCGGGGCTACACCTTC. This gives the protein CASNGGAEPRGYTF.

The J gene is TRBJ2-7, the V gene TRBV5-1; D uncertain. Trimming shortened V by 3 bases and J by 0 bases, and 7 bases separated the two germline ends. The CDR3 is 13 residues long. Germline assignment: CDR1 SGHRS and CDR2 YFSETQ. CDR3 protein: CASSSGPSYEQYF. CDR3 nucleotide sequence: TGCGCCAGCAGCTCCGGTCCCTCCTACGAGCAGTACTTC. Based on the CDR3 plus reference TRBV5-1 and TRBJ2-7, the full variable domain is KAGVTQTPRYLIKTRGQQVTLSCSPISGHRSVSWYQQTPGQGLQFLFEYFSETQRNKGNFPGRFSGRQFSNSRSEMNVSTLELGDSALYLCASSSGPSYEQYFGPGTRLTVT.

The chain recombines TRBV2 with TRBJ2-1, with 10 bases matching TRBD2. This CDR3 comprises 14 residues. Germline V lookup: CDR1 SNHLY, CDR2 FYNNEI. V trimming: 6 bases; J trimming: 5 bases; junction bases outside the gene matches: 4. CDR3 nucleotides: TGTGCCAGCAGCGGACTAGCGGCTAACAATGAGCAGTTCTTC. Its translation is CASSGLAANNEQFF.

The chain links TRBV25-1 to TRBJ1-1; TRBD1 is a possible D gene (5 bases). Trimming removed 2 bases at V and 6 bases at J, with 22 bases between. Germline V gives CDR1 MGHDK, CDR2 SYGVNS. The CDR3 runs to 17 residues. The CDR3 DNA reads TGTGCCAGCAGTGAAAGGGGAGGAACAGGCCGCGTACCTGAAGCTTTCTTT. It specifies CASSERGGTGRVPEAFF.

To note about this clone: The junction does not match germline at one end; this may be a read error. The CDR3 nucleotides read TGTGCCAGCTCGCCACAGGGGGCTGGGGCCAACGTCCTGACTTTC. Its protein is CASSPQGAGANVLTF. The chain is built from TRBV18 and TRBJ2-6, with 8 bases fitting TRBD1. This CDR3 has 15 residues. Germline CDR1 and CDR2: KGHSH and LQKENI.

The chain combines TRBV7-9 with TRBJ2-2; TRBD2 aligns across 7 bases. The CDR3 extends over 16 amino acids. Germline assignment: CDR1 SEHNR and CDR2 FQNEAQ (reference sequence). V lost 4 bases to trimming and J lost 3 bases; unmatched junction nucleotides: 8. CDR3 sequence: CASSSIGLGDTGELFF. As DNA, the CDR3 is TGTGCCAGCAGCTCGATTGGACTAGGGGACACCGGGGAGCTGTTTTTT.

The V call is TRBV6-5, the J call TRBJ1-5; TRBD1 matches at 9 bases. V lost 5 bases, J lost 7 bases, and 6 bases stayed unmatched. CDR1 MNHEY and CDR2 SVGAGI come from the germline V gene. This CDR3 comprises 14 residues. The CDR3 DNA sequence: TGTGCCAGCAGTCACAGGGGGCATGCCCAGCCCCAGCATTTT. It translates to CASSHRGHAQPQHF.

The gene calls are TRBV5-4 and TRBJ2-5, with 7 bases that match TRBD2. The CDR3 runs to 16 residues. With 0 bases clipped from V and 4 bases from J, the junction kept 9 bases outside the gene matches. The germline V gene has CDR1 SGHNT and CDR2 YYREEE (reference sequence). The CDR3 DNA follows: TGTGCCAGCAGCTTGGGAGGGGCGGGAGTGGTAGAGACCCAGTACTTC. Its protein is CASSLGGAGVVETQYF.

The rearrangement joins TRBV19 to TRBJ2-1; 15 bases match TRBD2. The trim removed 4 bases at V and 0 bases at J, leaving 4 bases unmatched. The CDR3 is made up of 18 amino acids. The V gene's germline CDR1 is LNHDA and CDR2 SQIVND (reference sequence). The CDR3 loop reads CASSKGTSGRSSYNEQFF. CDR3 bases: TGTGCCAGTAGTAAGGGGACTAGCGGGAGGTCCTCCTACAATGAGCAGTTCTTC. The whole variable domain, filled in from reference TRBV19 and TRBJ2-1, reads DGGITQSPKYLFRKEGQNVTLSCEQNLNHDAMYWYRQDPGQGLRLIYYSQIVNDFQKGDIAEGYSVSREKKESFPLTVTSAQKNPTAFYLCASSKGTSGRSSYNEQFFGPGTRLTVL.